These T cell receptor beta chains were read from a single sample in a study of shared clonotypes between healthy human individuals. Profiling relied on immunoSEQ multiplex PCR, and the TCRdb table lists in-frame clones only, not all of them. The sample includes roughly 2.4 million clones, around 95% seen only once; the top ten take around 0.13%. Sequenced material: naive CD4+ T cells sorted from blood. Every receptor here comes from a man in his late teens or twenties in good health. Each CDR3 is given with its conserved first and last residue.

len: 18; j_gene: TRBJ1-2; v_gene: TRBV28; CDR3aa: CASSLWKQGKSSNYGYTF
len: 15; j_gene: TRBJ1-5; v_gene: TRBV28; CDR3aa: CASGPRQGSRQPQHF
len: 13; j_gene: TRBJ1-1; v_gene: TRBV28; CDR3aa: CASSWGGNTEAFF
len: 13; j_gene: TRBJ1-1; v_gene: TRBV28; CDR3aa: CASKGERNTEAFF
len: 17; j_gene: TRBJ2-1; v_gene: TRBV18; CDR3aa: CASSPQLTGINHNEQFF
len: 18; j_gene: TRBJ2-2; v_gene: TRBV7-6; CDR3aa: CASSLGQVSPANTGELFF
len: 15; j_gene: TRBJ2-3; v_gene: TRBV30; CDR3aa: CAWSARDRAADTQYF
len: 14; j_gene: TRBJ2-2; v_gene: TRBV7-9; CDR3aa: CASSSTPSDGELFF
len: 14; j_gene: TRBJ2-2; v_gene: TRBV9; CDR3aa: CASSVGFVSGELFF
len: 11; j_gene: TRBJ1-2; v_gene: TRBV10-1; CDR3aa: CARTGAYGYTF
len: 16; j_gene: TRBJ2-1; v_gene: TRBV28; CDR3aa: CASSHSLTGWKNEQFF
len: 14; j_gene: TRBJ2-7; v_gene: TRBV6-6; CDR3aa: CASSYDWNRYEQYF
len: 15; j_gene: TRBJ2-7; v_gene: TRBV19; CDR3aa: CASSILGHFPYEQYF
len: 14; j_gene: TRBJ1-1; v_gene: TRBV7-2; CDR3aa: CASSSTLTHTEAFF
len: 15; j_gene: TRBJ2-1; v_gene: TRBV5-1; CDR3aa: CASSLGALEYNEQFF
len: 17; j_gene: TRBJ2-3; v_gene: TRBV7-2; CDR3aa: CASSSGTSGSRTDTQYF
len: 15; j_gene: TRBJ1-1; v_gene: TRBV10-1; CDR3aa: CASRPGRGGGPEAFF
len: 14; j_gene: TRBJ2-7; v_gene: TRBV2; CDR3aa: CASDEGQDTYEQYF
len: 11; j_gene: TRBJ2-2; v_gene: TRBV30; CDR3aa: CAWRGPGELFF
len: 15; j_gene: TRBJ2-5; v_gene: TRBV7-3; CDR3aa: CASSLSGRAQETQYF
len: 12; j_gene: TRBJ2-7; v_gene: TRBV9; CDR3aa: CASSVAGDEQYF
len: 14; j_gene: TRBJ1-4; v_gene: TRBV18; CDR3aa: CASSPQESAEKLFF
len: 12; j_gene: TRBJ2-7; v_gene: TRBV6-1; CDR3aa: CASSEGFYEQYF
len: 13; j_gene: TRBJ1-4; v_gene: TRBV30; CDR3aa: CAWTAQGVGKLFF
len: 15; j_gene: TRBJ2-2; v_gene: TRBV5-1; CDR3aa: CASSLAGPPTGELFF